This TCR beta chain is drawn from a study of shared clonotypes between healthy human individuals. Study-level background: The cohort comprised a couple of women and a few men. Their ages spanned 18 to 49 years.

The CDR3 is 16 residues long. Looked up from germline, CDR1 is SGHTA and CDR2 is FQGNSA. J was trimmed by 3 bases and V by 3 bases; bases with no gene match: 9. General study points: Limited genetic and exposure-history diversity came from having few donors.

The donors were all Caucasian adults (living in Nashville, Tennessee). Turning to this clone: Its target is unknown.

Loaded into unsorted PBMC replicate PCRs was about 0.3 ug DNA, about 30,000 T cell genomes. Sequenced by immunoSEQ multiplex PCR; TCRdb stores in-frame clones only, minus some. This sample has about 480,000 clones, with about four fifths found just once. The sequence derives from a woman aged 40 to 55 in good health. Some clones in this sample may be carry-over from other donors' samples. The chain joins TRBV7-2 to TRBJ2-7; 9 nucleotides align to TRBD2. Sequencing input: PBMCs. CDR3 sequence: CASSFRGGRVNYEQYF. Here the CDR3 DNA reads TGTGCCAGCAGCTTCCGCGGCGGGAGGGTTAACTACGAGCAGTACTTC.